The sequence of this T cell receptor beta chain was determined in a study of T cells in localized non-small cell lung cancer. Generated by immunoSEQ multiplex PCR, the TCRdb table keeps only in-frame clones and is missing some. The data hold some 28,000 clones, with roughly 87% observed a single time. This clone has a single count. This CDR3 is 14 amino acids long. Trimming cost V 6 bases and J 3 bases, with 15 bases left between them. The germline CDR1 and CDR2 sequences are MNHEY and SMNVEV (reference sequence). The V and J genes are TRBV27 and TRBJ2-7, with D maybe TRBD2 (6 bases). This clonotype was obtained from a male donor aged 60 or older with stage I lung adenocarcinoma. The sample was peripheral blood, taken before any cancer treatment. The CDR3 is CASRLAGLGYEQYF. For the CDR3, the DNA is TGTGCCAGCAGGCTTGCGGGGTTGGGCTACGAGCAGTACTTC.